The next 21 T cell receptor beta chains were all read from a single sample in a study of metastatic and nonmetastatic thyroid tumors. Every patient was untreated before thyroid surgery. Using MiXCR, TCRdb reanalyzed the PCR reads. The table shows 30,000 or so clones, with roughly 29% occurring only once. The sample comprised blood. The receptors come from a female donor with papillary thyroid cancer or a benign thyroid nodule (not recorded which). Some clones in this sample may be carry-over from other donors' samples.

Regarding this clone: The junction departs from germline at one end; a sequencing error may be responsible. The chain couples TRBV5-1 to TRBJ1-3; no reliable D call. The CDR3 totals 14 residues. The germline V gene encodes CDR1 SGHRS and CDR2 YFSETQ. CDR3 nucleotide sequence: TGCGCCAGCAGCTCCGGAGTCGCTGGAAACAGCATATATTTT. Amino acids: CASSSGVAGNSIYF.

In regard to this clone: The conserved final phenylalanine or tryptophan is absent from the CDR3, which likely points to a read error. The DNA is left out, because the CDR3 cannot be placed on it with certainty; the CDR3 is given as TCRdb lists it. The gene calls are TRBV6-1 and TRBJ2-5. Germline-derived CDR1 and CDR2 are MNHNS and SASEGT. The length of the CDR3 is 14 amino acids, counting both ends. This chain's CDR3 is CASSGGDPQETQDY.

This chain links TRBV7-9 with TRBJ1-1; 7 bases line up with TRBD1. Germline V gene data show CDR1 as SEHNR and CDR2 as FQNEAQ (reference sequence). V dropped 7 bases and J dropped 2; count of bases not matched to a gene: 7. This CDR3 has 14 amino acids. Written as DNA, the CDR3 is TGTGCCAGCAACTTGACAGGGTCTAACACTGAAGCTTTCTTT. Translation: CASNLTGSNTEAFF.

The chain combines TRBV20-1 with TRBJ2-7, with 8 bases that match TRBD2. Looked up from germline, CDR1 is DFQATT and CDR2 is SNEGSKA (reference sequence). The CDR3 loop spans 13 amino acids. CDR3 loop: CTTVRGGSWEQYF. Written as DNA, the CDR3 is TGCACTACCGTCCGGGGGGGCTCATGGGAGCAGTACTTC.

V is TRBV12-3 or TRBV12-4 and J is TRBJ1-1, with a weak D call TRBD1 (6 bases). Trimming removed 3 bases from V and 1 base from J, with 9 bases in between. CDR3 length: 14 residues. Here the CDR3 DNA reads TGTGCCAGCAGTTTCACAGGGCAGAACACTGAAGCTTTCTTT. Amino acids: CASSFTGQNTEAFF.

Many counts were recorded for this clone. The V call is TRBV6-1, the J call TRBJ2-2; D is uncertain. The CDR3 loop spans 13 amino acids. Germline CDR1 is MNHNS and CDR2 is SASEGT. The germline V and J ends were trimmed by 6 bases and 7 bases, with 12 bases remaining between them. The CDR3 reads CASRVGLFGELFF. CDR3 nucleotides: TGTGCCAGCAGGGTGGGGTTGTTCGGGGAGCTGTTTTTT.

This chain links TRBV6-1 with TRBJ1-2; 8 bases are a match to TRBD1. Unmatched junction bases numbered 2, after V lost 3 bases and J lost 2 bases. The CDR3 consists of 14 residues. The germline gives CDR1 MNHNS, CDR2 SASEGT. In DNA form, the CDR3 reads TGTGCCAGCAGTGACAGGGGGCTAAACTATGGCTACACCTTC. Translated, it gives CASSDRGLNYGYTF.

The chain has TRBV11-2 and TRBJ2-1, with 7 bases identical to TRBD2. There are 15 residues in the CDR3. The V gene end was trimmed by 1 base and the J gene end by 8 bases; junction bases not matched to a gene: 8. Per germline, CDR1 SGHAT and CDR2 FQNNGV. The CDR3 region has the DNA TGTGCCAGCAGCTTAGGGGGACTATCCCTCTATGAGCAGTTCTTC. Translation gives CASSLGGLSLYEQFF.

This clone was counted a few times. The chain links TRBV7-8 to TRBJ1-2; a weak D match, TRBD1 (5 bases). From germline, CDR1 is SGHVS and CDR2 FQNEAQ. V was trimmed by 1 base and J by 4 bases, leaving 13 bases between them. The CDR3 sequence is 15 residues long. The CDR3 protein is CASSLGAGGTYGYTF. CDR3 sequence (DNA): TGTGCCAGCAGCTTAGGGGCCGGGGGGACCTATGGCTACACCTTC.

V is TRBV9 and J is TRBJ2-7; 8 nucleotides line up with TRBD1. V was pared by 0 bases and J by 4 bases, with 6 bases of the junction left unmatched. CDR1 is SGDLS and CDR2 is YYNGEE in the germline V gene. This CDR3 is built from 15 residues. CDR3 nucleotide sequence: TGTGCCAGCAGCGTAGGGGGGACAGGCTTATACGAGCAGTACTTC. Protein product: CASSVGGTGLYEQYF.

This clone was seen a handful of times. This chain uses TRBV6-1 with TRBJ1-1; D not certain. Trimming took off 7 bases at V and 4 bases at J, with 7 bases between the two ends. Germline CDR1 is MNHNS and CDR2 is SASEGT. The CDR3 has 11 residues. CDR3 nucleotides: TGTGCCAGCATTGGCTTCACTGAAGCTTTCTTT. It encodes CASIGFTEAFF.

This clone was counted many times. The J gene is TRBJ2-1, the V gene TRBV20-1; TRBD2 matches at 10 bases. V lost 0 bases, J lost 9 bases, and 8 bases stayed unmatched. CDR3 length equals 15 residues. Germline CDR1 is DFQATT and CDR2 is SNEGSKA (reference sequence). CDR3 nucleotide sequence: TGCAGTGCTAGAGATGCCGGGACTAGCGAAGTTGAGCAGTTCTTC. It is translated as CSARDAGTSEVEQFF.

By sample share, this clone is medium-sized (0.01 to 0.1%). This chain connects TRBV6-1 to TRBJ1-2, with D hard to call. Germline CDR1 reads MNHNS; CDR2 reads SASEGT. V lost 4 bases, J lost 4 bases, and 4 bases lay in between. This CDR3 contains 11 residues. The CDR3 loop reads CASSALYGYTF. For the CDR3, the DNA is TGTGCCAGCAGTGCCCTCTATGGCTACACCTTC.

In this sample, this clone turned up many times. With a much larger clone just one base away, this may be a read error. V usage is TRBV10-1 and J usage is TRBJ2-7; D ambiguous. CDR1 and CDR2 from the germline V gene are WNHNN and SYGVQD (reference sequence). There are 14 residues in the CDR3. V lost 9 bases and J 3 bases, leaving 18 bases between the germline ends. The CDR3 sequence: CARLVGWRDYEQYF. In nucleotides, the CDR3 is TGCGCCAGATTAGTAGGATGGCGTGACTACGAGCAGTACTTC.

As for this clone: Lacking the conserved final phenylalanine or tryptophan, this CDR3 likely reflects a read error. The chain carries TRBV5-1 and TRBJ2-7; D call uncertain. The CDR3 covers 15 residues. CDR1 SGHRS and CDR2 YFSETQ come from the germline V gene. V was clipped by 1 base and J by 6 bases, with 17 bases between them. CDR3 sequence (DNA): TGCGCCAGCAGCTTGAGTGTTACAACTACGTGCGAGCAGTACCTC. It translates to CASSLSVTTTCEQYL.

The chain carries TRBV12-3 or TRBV12-4 and TRBJ2-5; D is undetermined. The CDR3 is made up of 16 amino acids. V lost 7 bases to trimming and J lost 10 bases, with 28 bases between them. For the CDR3, the DNA is TGTGCCAGCACCCCCGGTGGCGGCGAACCGTCGGTGAGCCAGTACTTC. This encodes CASTPGGGEPSVSQYF.

The rearrangement joins TRBV5-1 to TRBJ1-1; TRBD1 matches at 8 bases. Germline V gene data show CDR1 as SGHRS and CDR2 as YFSETQ. The CDR3 consists of 18 residues. Germline trimming cut 5 bases from V and 3 bases from J; bases unmatched to any gene: 18. CDR3 in amino acids: CASREGHPQGAQDTEAFF. DNA of the CDR3: TGCGCCAGCAGGGAGGGCCACCCCCAGGGGGCGCAGGACACTGAAGCTTTCTTT.

Ten or more counts support this clone. The genes are TRBV5-5 and TRBJ2-1; D perhaps matches TRBD1 (5 bases). The germline V and J ends were trimmed by 0 bases and 0 bases, with 10 bases remaining between them. The CDR3 has 16 residues. Germline V CDR1 and CDR2: SGHKS, YYEKEE (reference sequence). The CDR3 protein is CASSLEEGVSYNEQFF. The DNA for the CDR3 is TGTGCCAGCAGCTTGGAGGAAGGGGTCTCCTACAATGAGCAGTTCTTC.

This clone was detected once. An end of the junction does not agree with germline; a read error may underlie this. V gene TRBV11-2 combines with J gene TRBJ2-1, with 12 positions matching TRBD2. The CDR3 spans 15 residues. The germline V gene encodes CDR1 SGHAT and CDR2 FQNNGV. CDR3 loop: CASILELAGGREQFF. DNA of the CDR3: TGTGCCAGCATCTTAGAGCTAGCGGGGGGGCGTGAGCAGTTCTTC. Full variable domain (remainder filled in from reference TRBV11-2 and TRBJ2-1): EAGVAQSPRYKIIEKRQSVAFWCNPISGHATLYWYQQILGQGPKLLIQFQNNGVVDDSQLPKDRFSAERLKGVDSTLKIQPAKLEDSAVYLCASILELAGGREQFFGPGTRLTVL.

The sample holds many counts of this clone. The chain couples TRBV27 to TRBJ2-7; D unresolved. The CDR3 has 13 residues. The germline CDR1 and CDR2 sequences are MNHEY and SMNVEV (reference sequence). Trimming removed 5 bases from V and 3 bases from J, with 11 bases in between. CDR3: CASSPSDSYEQYF. The CDR3, as DNA: TGTGCCAGCAGTCCCTCCGATAGCTACGAGCAGTACTTC.

This clone was counted many times. This chain links TRBV19 with TRBJ1-2, with D maybe TRBD1 (6 bases). The CDR3 is 15 residues long. Looked up from germline, CDR1 is LNHDA and CDR2 is SQIVND (reference sequence). V lost 5 bases and J lost 4, with 17 bases in between. The CDR3 here is CASSATGIGGYGYTF. The CDR3 DNA follows: TGTGCCAGTAGTGCAACAGGGATTGGCGGCTATGGCTACACCTTC.